These 7 T cell receptor beta chains came from one sample sequenced in a study of CD4 T cells in relation to SARS-CoV-2 and coronaviruses. Using immunoSEQ multiplex PCR, the repertoire was profiled, and TCRdb retains in-frame clones only, with some absent. The sample includes more than 15,000 clones, roughly 82% seen only once; the top ten take 31%. The antigens of these receptors remain unknown. Unexposed donor CD4+ T cells date from about 2010-2018, before the COVID-19 pandemic. Isolation of CD4+ T cells took place after about 9 days in culture. The sequencing input was CD4+ T cells from PBMCs, cultured in vitro. The source of these receptors is a human donor in good health.

This clone occurred a few times. The genes are TRBV6-5 and TRBJ1-2; the D gene is possibly TRBD1 (5 bases). The V gene lost 4 bases and the J gene lost 8 bases, with 14 bases spanning the gap. From germline, CDR1 is MNHEY and CDR2 SVGAGI. This CDR3 has 13 residues. The CDR3 reads CASSFASGRGYTF. The DNA for the CDR3 is TGTGCCAGCAGTTTCGCCTCGGGGCGAGGCTACACCTTC.

The V and J genes are TRBV6-2 or TRBV6-3 and TRBJ2-1; TRBD2 might be the D (5 bases). CDR3 length equals 15 residues. Germline V gene sequence: CDR1 MNHEY, CDR2 SVGEGT. Trimming removed 5 bases at V and 7 bases at J, with 18 bases between. The CDR3 region has the DNA TGTGCCAGCAGTATCCGGGGTGTGCTTTGGAATGAGCAGTTCTTC. It encodes CASSIRGVLWNEQFF.

This clone showed up just a few times. The chain has TRBV2 and TRBJ1-2; D possibly corresponds to TRBD1 (6 bases). Germline V CDR1 and CDR2: SNHLY, FYNNEI. This CDR3 has 12 residues. Trimming took 6 bases from V and 3 from J, leaving 8 bases between them. CDR3 loop: CASSDRYYGYTF. DNA of the CDR3: TGTGCCAGCAGCGACAGGTACTATGGCTACACCTTC.

This rearrangement joins TRBV19 to TRBJ2-1, with TRBD2 identical over 12 bases. J lost 4 bases, V lost 7 bases, and 8 bases had no gene match. The CDR3 extends over 16 amino acids. CDR1 is LNHDA, CDR2 SQIVND, per germline (reference sequence). The CDR3 DNA follows: TGTGCCAGTATCGGAGGGACTAGCGGGTTTTACAATGAGCAGTTCTTC. Its translation is CASIGGTSGFYNEQFF. Full variable domain (remainder filled in from reference TRBV19 and TRBJ2-1): DGGITQSPKYLFRKEGQNVTLSCEQNLNHDAMYWYRQDPGQGLRLIYYSQIVNDFQKGDIAEGYSVSREKKESFPLTVTSAQKNPTAFYLCASIGGTSGFYNEQFFGPGTRLTVL.

The genes are TRBV7-2 and TRBJ2-3, with 8 positions matching TRBD1. Germline CDR1 and CDR2: SGHTA and FQGNSA. The CDR3 length is 13 residues. Trimming took 3 bases from V and 4 from J; bases not matched to a gene: 0. The CDR3 DNA follows: TGTGCCAGCAGCTTGGACAGGGCAGATACGCAGTATTTT. It is translated as CASSLDRADTQYF.

Comment on this clone: A junction boundary mismatches the germline segment, possibly from a read error. V is TRBV6-6 and J is TRBJ2-7; no clear D gene. The CDR3 extends over 11 amino acids. CDR1 MNHNY and CDR2 SVGAGI come from the germline V gene (reference sequence). The chain's CDR3 is CASSYKTDVDF. CDR3 bases: TGTGCCAGCAGTTACAAGACGGACGTAGACTTC.

This clone was seen more than once but under ten times. This rearrangement joins TRBV29-1 to TRBJ2-1, with unresolved D. The CDR3 sequence is 9 residues long. Trimming removed 4 bases from V and 16 bases from J, with 11 bases in between. Germline CDR1 and CDR2: SQVTM and ANQGSEA. The DNA for the CDR3 is TGCAGCGTTGGGCTCTACCCCTTCTTC. Translating it yields CSVGLYPFF.